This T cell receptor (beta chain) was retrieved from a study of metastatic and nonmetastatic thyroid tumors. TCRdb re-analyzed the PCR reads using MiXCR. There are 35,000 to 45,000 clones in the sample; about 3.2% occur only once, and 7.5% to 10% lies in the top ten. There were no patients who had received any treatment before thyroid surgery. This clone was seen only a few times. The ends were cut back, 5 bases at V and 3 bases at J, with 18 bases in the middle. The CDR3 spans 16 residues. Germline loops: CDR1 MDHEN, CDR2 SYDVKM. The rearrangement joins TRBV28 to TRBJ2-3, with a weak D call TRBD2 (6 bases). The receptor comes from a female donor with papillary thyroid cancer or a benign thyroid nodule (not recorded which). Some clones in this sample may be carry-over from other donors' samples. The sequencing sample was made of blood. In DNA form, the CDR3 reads TGTGCCAGCAGTCAGATAGCGTGTGGGGGGACAGATACGCAGTATTTT. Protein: CASSQIACGGTDTQYF.